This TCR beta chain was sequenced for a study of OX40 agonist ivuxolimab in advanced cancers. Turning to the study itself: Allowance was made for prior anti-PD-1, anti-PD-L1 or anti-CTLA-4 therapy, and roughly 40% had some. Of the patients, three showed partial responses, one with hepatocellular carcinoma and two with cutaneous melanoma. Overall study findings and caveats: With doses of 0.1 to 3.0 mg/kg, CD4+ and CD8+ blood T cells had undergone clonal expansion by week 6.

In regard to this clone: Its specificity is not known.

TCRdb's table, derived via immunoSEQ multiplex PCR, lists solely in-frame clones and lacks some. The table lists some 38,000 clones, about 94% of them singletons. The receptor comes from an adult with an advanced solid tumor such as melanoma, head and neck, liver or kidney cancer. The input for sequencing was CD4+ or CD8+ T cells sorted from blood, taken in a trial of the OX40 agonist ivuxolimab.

For the CDR3, the DNA is TGTGCCAGCAGTCCGCGACAGGGGATAGATTCAGAAGCTTTCTTT. Translation: CASSPRQGIDSEAFF. The gene calls are TRBV27 and TRBJ1-1, with TRBD1 identical over 8 bases. The germline gives CDR1 MNHEY, CDR2 SMNVEV (reference sequence). The CDR3 is 15 residues long. Trimming removed 5 bases from V and 8 bases from J; junction bases left unmatched: 13.